These 15 T cell receptor beta chains were all obtained from the same sample, sequenced in a study of post-analysis software for immune sequencing data. Presence of unique molecular identifiers characterized the TCR beta cDNA libraries. TCRdb reprocessed the PCR reads with MiXCR, giving one entry per CDR3 protein. The sample has hundreds of thousands of distinct CDR3 sequences; 44% are singletons. Study conclusions and caveats: Among 5 or 6 TRBV segments more frequent in patients than controls were TRBV5-6, TRBV5-1 and TRBV20-1.

These receptors have no identified antigens. Sequenced input: blood. These receptors were taken from a girl between 10 and 17 years old with multiple sclerosis.

The rearrangement links TRBV27 to TRBJ1-2, with a possible D match to TRBD1 (6 bases). Germline lookup yields CDR1 MNHEY and CDR2 SMNVEV (reference sequence). Trimming removed 5 bases at V and 8 bases at J, with 30 bases between. There are 18 residues in the CDR3. The CDR3 sequence: CASSKTGGHFPQLIGYTF. The CDR3 coding sequence is TGTGCCAGCAGTAAGACAGGTGGTCATTTTCCCCAACTAATCGGCTACACCTTC.

This clonotype has only a few counts. The chain joins TRBV30 to TRBJ2-7; maybe TRBD2 (6 bases). CDR3 length: 18 amino acids. CDR1 is GTSNPN, CDR2 SVGIG, per germline (reference sequence). CDR3 DNA: TGTGGGGCCGGGATTACCACAGTACCGGGTTCACAGACTAGGGAGCAGTACTTC. Translated: CGAGITTVPGSQTREQYF.

The rearrangement links TRBV6-6 to TRBJ2-4; possible D gene TRBD1, 6 bases. Germline-derived CDR1 and CDR2 are MNHNY and SVGAGI (reference sequence). The CDR3 is 15 amino acids. Between the trimmed V and J ends, which lost 0 bases and 5 bases, there was a span of 11 bases. Written as DNA, the CDR3 is TGTGCCAGCAGTTACTCGAGACAGGCCGAAAACATTCAGTACTTC. Translated: CASSYSRQAENIQYF.

V usage is TRBV12-3 or TRBV12-4 and J usage is TRBJ1-2, with D hard to call. This CDR3 has 14 amino acids. The V gene lost 1 base and the J gene lost 4 bases, with 10 bases spanning the gap. Here the CDR3 DNA reads TGTGCCAGCAGTTTAGATACCCGGGGCTATGGCTACACCTTC. It is translated as CASSLDTRGYGYTF.

The rearrangement links TRBV12-3 or TRBV12-4 to TRBJ1-2; TRBD1 agrees at 7 bases. There are 13 residues in the CDR3. After removal of 6 bases from V and 5 bases from J, the junction contained 6 bases not matched to a gene. CDR3 region: CASSADRAYGYTF. The CDR3 nucleotides read TGTGCCAGCAGCGCAGACAGGGCTTATGGCTACACCTTC.

The rearrangement joins TRBV5-1 to TRBJ2-7, with a possible D match to TRBD1 (7 bases). The J call may be faulty, since TRBJ2-5 better matches the DNA end. The CDR3 extends over 16 amino acids. CDR1 SGHRS and CDR2 YFSETQ come from the germline V gene. CDR3 coding DNA: TGCGCCAGCAGCTTGGGCCGGGGGACAGTAATAGAGACCCAGTACTTC. This encodes CASSLGRGTVIETQYF.

This chain connects TRBV10-3 to TRBJ2-7; D possibly corresponds to TRBD1 (5 bases). Germline V gene lookup returns CDR1 ENHRY and CDR2 SYGVKD. The V end was cut by 4 bases, the J end by 5 bases, with 18 bases between. CDR3 length: 15 amino acids. In DNA form, the CDR3 reads TGTGCCATCAGTGCCCCGCAGGGCCCCGGCGACGAGCAGTACTTC. This translates into CAISAPQGPGDEQYF.

This chain connects TRBV20-1 to TRBJ1-6; D is undetermined. The CDR3 is made up of 17 amino acids. Trimming left V 5 bases short and J 7 bases short, with 24 bases between. CDR1 is DFQATT and CDR2 is SNEGSKA in the germline V gene (reference sequence). Here the CDR3 reads CSALILGGDVRNSPLHF. CDR3 bases: TGCAGTGCTCTTATCCTAGGCGGCGACGTGAGGAATTCACCCCTCCACTTT.

This clonotype has only a few counts. The chain uses TRBV9 and TRBJ2-5; TRBD2 aligns across 12 bases. TRBJ2-7 matches the DNA end more closely, so the J call is doubtful. Germline loops: CDR1 SGDLS, CDR2 YYNGEE. CDR3 length equals 15 residues. Here the CDR3 reads CASSVGLAGASEQYF. CDR3 sequence (DNA): TGTGCCAGCAGCGTAGGACTAGCGGGAGCTAGCGAGCAGTACTTC.

This clonotype was detected a few times. This sequence joins TRBV7-1 and TRBJ1-3; no firm D call. TRBV7-1 has ORF status, its function being uncertain. The CDR3 consists of 13 residues. Trimming cost V 5 bases and J 0 bases, with 5 bases left between them. CDR3 in DNA: TGTGCCAGCAGCCAGCGCTCTGGAAACACCATATATTTT. This translates into CASSQRSGNTIYF.

V and J are TRBV2 and TRBJ1-1; D perhaps matches TRBD1 (6 bases). Germline V gene data show CDR1 as SNHLY and CDR2 as FYNNEI. Trimming left V 3 bases short and J 3 bases short, with 11 bases between. The CDR3 consists of 14 residues. The CDR3 bases are TGTGCCAGCAGTGACCAGGGGCTGGACACTGAAGCTTTCTTT. Amino acid sequence: CASSDQGLDTEAFF.

This clonotype came up a few times. The chain links TRBV10-1 to TRBJ2-3; D unresolved. The length of the CDR3 is 12 residues. V was clipped by 2 bases and J by 4 bases, with 4 bases between them. CDR1 and CDR2 from the germline V gene are WNHNN and SYGVQD (reference sequence). CDR3 sequence reads: CASSERADTQYF. The CDR3, as DNA: TGCGCCAGCAGTGAGAGGGCAGATACGCAGTATTTT.

This clonotype was counted between two and nine times. The V gene is TRBV5-1, the J gene TRBJ1-2; no clear D gene. This CDR3 is 13 amino acids long. V was trimmed by 1 base and J by 3 bases, leaving 7 bases between them. The germline V gene has CDR1 SGHRS and CDR2 YFSETQ. The CDR3 here is CASSLNPHYGYTF. CDR3 sequence (DNA): TGCGCCAGCAGCTTGAACCCCCACTATGGCTACACCTTC.

This clonotype appeared a few times. The rearrangement links TRBV24-1 to TRBJ1-1; 7 bases are shared with TRBD1. The V and J ends lost 9 bases and 2 bases, in that order; junction bases with no gene match: 5. This CDR3 contains 13 residues. The germline CDR1 and CDR2 sequences are KGHDR and SFDVKD. The CDR3 DNA reads as TGTGCCACCGGGACAGTCTTTAACACTGAAGCTTTCTTT. Translating it yields CATGTVFNTEAFF.

This clonotype was detected only a few times. V is TRBV10-3 and J is TRBJ1-2, with D possibly matching TRBD1 (6 bases). This CDR3 is 14 amino acids long. Per germline, CDR1 ENHRY and CDR2 SYGVKD. The V end was cut by 6 bases, the J end by 8 bases, with 19 bases between. The CDR3 is CAIRPMVGAQGYTF. CDR3 sequence (DNA): TGTGCCATCAGGCCCATGGTGGGGGCTCAGGGCTACACCTTC.